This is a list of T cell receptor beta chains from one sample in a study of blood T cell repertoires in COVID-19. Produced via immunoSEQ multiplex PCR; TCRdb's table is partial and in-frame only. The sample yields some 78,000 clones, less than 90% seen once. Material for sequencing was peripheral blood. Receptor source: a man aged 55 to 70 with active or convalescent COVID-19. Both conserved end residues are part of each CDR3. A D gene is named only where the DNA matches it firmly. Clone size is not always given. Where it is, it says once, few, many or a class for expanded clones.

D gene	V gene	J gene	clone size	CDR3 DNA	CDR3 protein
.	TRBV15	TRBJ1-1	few	TGTGCCACCAGCAGGGTACAGGGAGATGACACTGAAGCTTTCTTT	CATSRVQGDDTEAFF
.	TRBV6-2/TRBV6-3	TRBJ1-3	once	TGTGCCAGCAGCCTTAATGCTGGAAACACCATATATTTT	CASSLNAGNTIYF
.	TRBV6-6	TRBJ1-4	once	TGTGCCAGCAGTCCCACTCCCAGGGGCTCAACTAATGAAAAACTGTTTTTT	CASSPTPRGSTNEKLFF
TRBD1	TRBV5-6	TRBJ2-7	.	TGTGCCAGCAGCTCCGGACAGGGAAGTTTAGCCTACGAGCAGTACTTC	CASSSGQGSLAYEQYF
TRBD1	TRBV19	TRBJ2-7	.	TGTGCCAGTACTGGGACAGGGGGCCCTTGGTCCAACGAGCAGTACTTC	CASTGTGGPWSNEQYF
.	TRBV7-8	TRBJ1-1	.	TGTGCCAGCAGCTCAGAGGGGGGGCGAGGCACTGAAGCTTTCTTT	CASSSEGGRGTEAFF
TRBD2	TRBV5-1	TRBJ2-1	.	TGCGCCAGCAGCTGGCTTAGCGGGGGAACACCTTACAATGAGCAGTTCTTC	CASSWLSGGTPYNEQFF
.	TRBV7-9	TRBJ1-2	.	TGTGCCAGCAGCTTAGCCGGACAGCCGGGCTACACCTTC	CASSLAGQPGYTF
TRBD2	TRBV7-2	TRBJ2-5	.	TGTGCCAGCAGCGCATTTACTAGCGGGGGGCCACAGCAAGAGACCCAGTACTTC	CASSAFTSGGPQQETQYF
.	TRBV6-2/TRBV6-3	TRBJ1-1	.	TGTGCCAGCAGTTACCCACTCGGTCTAGGACGGACAAACACTGAAGCTTTCTTT	CASSYPLGLGRTNTEAFF
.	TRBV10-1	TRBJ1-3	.	TGCGCCAGCAGTGAGAGGAGCTCTGGAAACACCATATATTTT	CASSERSSGNTIYF
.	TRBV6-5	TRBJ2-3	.	TGTGCCAGCAGCCACGGTGCGGCGAATTCGGGGACGCAGTATTTT	CASSHGAANSGTQYF
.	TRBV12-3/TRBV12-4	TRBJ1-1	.	TGTGCCAGCAGTCCCCGGAGAGCTGAAGCTTTCTTT	CASSPRRAEAFF
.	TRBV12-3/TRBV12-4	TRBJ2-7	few	TGTGCCAGCAGTTTAGAGGGGTACGAGCAGTACTTC	CASSLEGYEQYF
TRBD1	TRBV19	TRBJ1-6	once	TGTGCCAGTACCATGGGACAGGGTTCCTATAATTCACCCCTCCACTTT	CASTMGQGSYNSPLHF
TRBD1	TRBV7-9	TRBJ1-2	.	TGTGCCAGCAGCTTAAGGGACAGGGGAGGCGGCTACACCTTC	CASSLRDRGGGYTF
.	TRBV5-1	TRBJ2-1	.	TGCGCCAGCAGCTTGATCCCCGGGATCTACAATGAGCAGTTCTTC	CASSLIPGIYNEQFF
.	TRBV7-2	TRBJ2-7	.	TGTGCCAGCAGCCCAACGCGACGGGTTGGCGAGCAGTACTTC	CASSPTRRVGEQYF
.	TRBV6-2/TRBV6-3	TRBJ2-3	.	TGTGCCAGCAGTTCGCCTAACTTAGCGAGCAGCACAGATACGCAGTATTTT	CASSSPNLASSTDTQYF
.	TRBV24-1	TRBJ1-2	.	TGTGCCACCAGTACAGGAGGGGACTATGGCTACACCTTC	CATSTGGDYGYTF
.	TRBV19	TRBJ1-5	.	TGTGCCAGTAGTATAGATTTAGAACAGCCCCAGCATTTT	CASSIDLEQPQHF
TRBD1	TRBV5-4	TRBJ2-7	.	TGTGCCAGCAGCTTGGGGGTGACAGGGGTTGAGCAGTACTTC	CASSLGVTGVEQYF
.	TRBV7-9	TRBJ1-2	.	TGTGCCAGCAGACCGACAGGTTTCTATGGCTACACCTTC	CASRPTGFYGYTF
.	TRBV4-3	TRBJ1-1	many	TGCGCCAGCAGCCAAGATACGGCGGGGTACACTGAAGCTTTCTTT	CASSQDTAGYTEAFF
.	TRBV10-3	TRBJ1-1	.	TGTGCCATCAGTCGAGAGGGTCCGGGACAGAACACTGAAGCTTTCTTT	CAISREGPGQNTEAFF
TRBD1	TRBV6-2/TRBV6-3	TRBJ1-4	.	TGTGCCAGCAGTTACTCGATCAGGGGGCATGAAAAACTGTTTTTT	CASSYSIRGHEKLFF
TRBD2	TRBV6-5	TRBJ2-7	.	TGTGCCAGCAAGGAGGCTAGCGGCACCTACGAGCAGTACTTC	CASKEASGTYEQYF
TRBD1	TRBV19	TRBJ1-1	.	TGTGCCAGTAGTATTGGACAGGGAAGTTTCTTT	CASSIGQGSFF
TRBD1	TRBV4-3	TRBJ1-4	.	TGCGCCAGCAGCGACAGGGCGGCAACTAATGAAAAACTGTTTTTT	CASSDRAATNEKLFF
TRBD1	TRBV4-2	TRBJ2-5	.	TGTGCCAGCAGCCAAGAACAGGGGGCCGGAGAGACCCAGTACTTC	CASSQEQGAGETQYF
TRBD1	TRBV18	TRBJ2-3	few	TGTGCCAGCTCACCAGATTTAGGACAGGGGGGAACAGATACGCAGTATTTT	CASSPDLGQGGTDTQYF
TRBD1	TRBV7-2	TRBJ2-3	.	TGTGCCAGCAGCTTATGGGGACAGGGGAAAGATACGCAGTATTTT	CASSLWGQGKDTQYF
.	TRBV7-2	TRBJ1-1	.	TGTGCCAGCAGCTCTAGGGGGGGCGGGACTCTTGAAGCTTTCTTT	CASSSRGGGTLEAFF
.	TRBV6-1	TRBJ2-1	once	TGTGCCAGCAGTGAAGCGGGGCAGTCCCTTGGGAATGAGCAGTTCTTC	CASSEAGQSLGNEQFF
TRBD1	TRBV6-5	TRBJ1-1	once	TGTGCCAGCAGTTACTCGACAGGGCTCAACACTGAAGCTTTCTTT	CASSYSTGLNTEAFF
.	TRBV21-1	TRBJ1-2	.	TGTGCCAGGTTACAGGGCTGGGGTGGCTACACCTTC	CARLQGWGGYTF
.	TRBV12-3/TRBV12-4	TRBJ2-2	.	TGTGCCAGCAGTCGACTCCCCGGGGAGCTGTTTTTT	CASSRLPGELFF
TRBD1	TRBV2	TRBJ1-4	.	TGTGCCAGCAGAGAGGATACAGGGGTGATTGGAAAACTGTTTTTT	CASREDTGVIGKLFF
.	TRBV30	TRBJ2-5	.	TGTGCCTGGGTTACAGGGCATGGAGTGACCCAGTACTTC	CAWVTGHGVTQYF
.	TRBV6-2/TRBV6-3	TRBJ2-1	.	TGTGCCAGCAGTTACGGGCGCCCGGCGGGCAATGAGCAGTTCTTC	CASSYGRPAGNEQFF